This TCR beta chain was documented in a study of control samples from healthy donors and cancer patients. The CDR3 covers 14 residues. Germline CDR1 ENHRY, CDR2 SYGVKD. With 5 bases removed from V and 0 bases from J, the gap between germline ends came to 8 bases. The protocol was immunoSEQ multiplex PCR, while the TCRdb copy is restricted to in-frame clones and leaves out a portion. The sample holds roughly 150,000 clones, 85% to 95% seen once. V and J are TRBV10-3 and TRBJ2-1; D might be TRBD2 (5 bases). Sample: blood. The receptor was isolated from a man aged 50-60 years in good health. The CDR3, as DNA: TGTGCCATCAGTCAACGGGGCTCCTACAATGAGCAGTTCTTC. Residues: CAISQRGSYNEQFF.